The present T cell receptor (beta chain) was sequenced within a study of CD8+ T cells in alopecia areata. Regarding the study as a whole: Scalp clonality, along with expanded CD8+ clones among the top 100, was significantly decreased by tofacitinib.

CDR3 size: 13 residues. Germline CDR1 reads MNHEY; CDR2 reads SMNVEV (reference sequence). Trimming pared 5 bases from V and 6 bases from J, leaving 10 bases between. In the case of this clone: No antigen is known for it.

Stated treatment: oral pan-JAK inhibitor, 5-10 mg twice daily. Using a FACSAria, the CD4+ and CD8+ T cells were sorted from the PBMCs. cDNA reverse transcribed from extracted RNA served as the sequencing template. Only in-frame clones appear in the TCRdb table, and some are missing; sequencing was by immunoSEQ multiplex PCR. The table includes 190,000 or so clones, around 58% detected once. The input for sequencing was CD8+ T cells sorted from blood, taken at week 24, from a patient treated with tofacitinib. The TCR sequence derives from a human donor with alopecia areata. J is TRBJ1-4 and V is TRBV27; D might be TRBD1 (6 bases). The CDR3 DNA follows: TGTGCCAGCAGTGGCTCAGGGGATGAAAAACTGTTTTTT. Amino acids: CASSGSGDEKLFF.